The T cell receptor (beta chain) under discussion was sequenced for a study of T cell responses to AZD1222 COVID-19 vaccine. Notes on the study in general: Nearly half of spike-specific TCRs reportedly go after variant regions that carry no mutations.

The V gene's germline CDR1 is SQVTM and CDR2 ANQGSEA. This CDR3 region has 13 residues. V lost 7 bases to trimming and J lost 7 bases, with 17 bases between them. Here immunoSEQ multiplex PCR was the method, and the copy in TCRdb shows in-frame clones only, minus some. The profile shows about 130,000 clones, 92% of them singletons. As concerns this clone: Its antigen is as yet unknown.

The source was peripheral blood, collected 28 days after the second AZD1222 dose. This rearrangement joins TRBV29-1 to TRBJ1-5, with TRBD1 as a possible D gene (6 bases). The receptor's source is an adult who received the AZD1222 COVID-19 vaccine. The CDR3 spells CSATQGLGQPQHF. The CDR3 nucleotides are TGCAGCGCTACACAGGGTTTGGGCCAGCCCCAGCATTTT.